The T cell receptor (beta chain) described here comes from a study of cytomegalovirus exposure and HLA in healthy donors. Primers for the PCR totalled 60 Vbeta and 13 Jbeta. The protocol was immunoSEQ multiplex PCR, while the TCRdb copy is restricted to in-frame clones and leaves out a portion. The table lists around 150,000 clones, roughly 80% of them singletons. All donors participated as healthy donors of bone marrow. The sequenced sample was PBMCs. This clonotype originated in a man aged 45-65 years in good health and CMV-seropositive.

CDR3: CASSEEGTGYNEQFF. CDR3 nucleotides: TGTGCCAGCAGTGAAGAGGGGACAGGATACAATGAGCAGTTCTTC. The chain employs TRBV6-4 and TRBJ2-1, with 8 bases fitting TRBD1. V lost 3 bases, J lost 4 bases, and 5 bases stayed unmatched. CDR1 is MRHNA and CDR2 is SNTAGT in the germline V gene. The CDR3 is made up of 15 amino acids.